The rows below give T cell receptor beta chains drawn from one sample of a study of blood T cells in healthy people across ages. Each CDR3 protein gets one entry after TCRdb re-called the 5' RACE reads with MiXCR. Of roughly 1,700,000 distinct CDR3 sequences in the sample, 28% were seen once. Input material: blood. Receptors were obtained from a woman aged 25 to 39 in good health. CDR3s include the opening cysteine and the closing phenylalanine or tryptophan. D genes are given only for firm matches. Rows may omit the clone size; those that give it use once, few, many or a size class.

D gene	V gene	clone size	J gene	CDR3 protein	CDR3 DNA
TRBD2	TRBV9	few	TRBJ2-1	CASSRLAGRDEQFF	TGTGCCAGCAGTAGACTAGCGGGGAGAGATGAGCAGTTCTTC
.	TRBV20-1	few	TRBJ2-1	CSARTLGEGKYNEQFF	TGCAGTGCTAGGACGTTGGGCGAGGGAAAGTACAATGAGCAGTTCTTC
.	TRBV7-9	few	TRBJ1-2	CASSLAALPRGYTF	TGTGCCAGCAGCTTAGCGGCCCTTCCGCGGGGCTACACCTTC
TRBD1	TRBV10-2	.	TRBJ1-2	CASSASGTVAAGYTF	TGCGCCAGCAGTGCGTCCGGGACAGTGGCAGCTGGCTACACCTTC
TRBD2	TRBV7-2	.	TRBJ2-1	CASSSRRLAGVGEQFF	TGTGCCAGCAGCTCCCGGCGACTAGCGGGAGTCGGTGAGCAGTTCTTC
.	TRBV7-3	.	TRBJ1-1	CASSLTVPGPPWGTEAFF	TGTGCCAGCAGCTTAACGGTACCCGGGCCCCCATGGGGCACTGAAGCTTTCTTT
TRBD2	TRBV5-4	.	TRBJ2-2	CASSDRTSGNTGELFF	TGTGCCAGCAGCGACCGGACTAGCGGGAACACCGGGGAGCTGTTTTTT
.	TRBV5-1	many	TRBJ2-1	CASSLGGANEQFF	TGCGCCAGCAGCTTGGGGGGGGCCAATGAGCAGTTCTTC
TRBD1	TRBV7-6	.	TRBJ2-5	CASSLAAAGDRGREQYF	TGTGCCAGCAGCTTAGCGGCCGCCGGGGACAGGGGGCGGGAGCAGTACTTC
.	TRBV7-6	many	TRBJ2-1	CASSRGSYEQFF	TGTGCCAGCAGCCGAGGGTCCTATGAGCAGTTCTTC
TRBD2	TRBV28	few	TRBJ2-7	CASSSPGGGTTYEQYF	TGTGCCAGCAGTTCCCCGGGGGGAGGGACCACCTACGAGCAGTACTTC
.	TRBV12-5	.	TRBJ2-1	CASGWSQLNEQFF	TGTGCTAGTGGTTGGTCCCAGCTCAATGAGCAGTTCTTC
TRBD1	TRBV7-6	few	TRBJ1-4	CASSQSTGGEKLFF	TGTGCCAGCAGCCAGAGCACAGGGGGCGAAAAACTGTTTTTT
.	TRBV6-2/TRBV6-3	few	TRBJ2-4	CASSYPEGLRAHINIQYF	TGTGCCAGCAGTTACCCGGAAGGTTTGAGGGCTCACATAAACATTCAGTACTTC
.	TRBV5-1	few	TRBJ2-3	CASSFDPSEQGSGDTQYF	TGCGCCAGCAGCTTCGACCCTTCGGAACAGGGCAGCGGGGATACGCAGTATTTT
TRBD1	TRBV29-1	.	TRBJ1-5	CSVDRGNQPQHF	TGCAGCGTGGACAGGGGCAATCAGCCCCAGCATTTT
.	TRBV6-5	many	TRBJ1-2	CASSFREPNYGYTF	TGTGCCAGCAGTTTTAGGGAACCTAACTATGGCTACACCTTC
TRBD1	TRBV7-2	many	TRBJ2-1	CASSRRTGYNEQFF	TGTGCCAGCAGCCGCAGGACAGGCTACAATGAGCAGTTCTTC
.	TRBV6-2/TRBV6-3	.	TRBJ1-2	CASTPDRPYGYTF	TGTGCCAGCACACCGGACAGACCCTATGGCTACACCTTC
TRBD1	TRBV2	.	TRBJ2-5	CASTGTGVFGETQYF	TGTGCCAGCACCGGGACAGGAGTCTTCGGGGAGACCCAGTACTTC
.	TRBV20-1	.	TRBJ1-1	CSARDWGGNTEAFF	TGCAGTGCTAGAGATTGGGGGGGGAACACTGAAGCTTTCTTT
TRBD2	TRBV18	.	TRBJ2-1	CAGSPGLAMYNEQFF	TGTGCCGGCTCGCCGGGACTAGCGATGTACAATGAGCAGTTCTTC
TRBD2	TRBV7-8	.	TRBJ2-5	CASSLWTSGRGETQYF	TGTGCCAGCAGCTTGTGGACTAGCGGGAGAGGGGAGACCCAGTACTTC
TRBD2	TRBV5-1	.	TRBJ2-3	CASSQGLAGGRSSTDTQYF	TGCGCCAGCAGCCAAGGACTAGCGGGAGGGAGGTCTAGCACAGATACGCAGTATTTT
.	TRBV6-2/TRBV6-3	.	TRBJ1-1	CASSYSGRINTEAFF	TGTGCCAGCAGTTACTCCGGACGGATTAACACTGAAGCTTTCTTT
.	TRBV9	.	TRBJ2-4	CASSPPAEGRNIQYF	TGTGCCAGCAGCCCTCCCGCCGAGGGTAGAAACATTCAGTACTTC
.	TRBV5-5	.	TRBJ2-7	CASSFDSFSSYEQYF	TGTGCCAGCAGCTTTGACAGCTTTAGCTCCTACGAGCAGTACTTC
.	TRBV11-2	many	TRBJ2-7	CASSLDYQLYEQYF	TGTGCCAGCAGCTTAGATTACCAGCTATACGAGCAGTACTTC
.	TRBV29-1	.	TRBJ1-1	CSSRTNTEAFF	TGCAGCTCCAGGACAAACACTGAAGCTTTCTTT
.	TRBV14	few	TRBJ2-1	CASSQPSPTVVNEQFF	TGTGCCAGCAGCCAACCCTCCCCGACGGTGGTCAATGAGCAGTTCTTC
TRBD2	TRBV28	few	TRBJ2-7	CASSFRVGGMSYEQYF	TGTGCCAGCAGTTTTCGTGTGGGGGGGATGTCCTACGAGCAGTACTTC
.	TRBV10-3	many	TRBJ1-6	CAIRYEANSPLHF	TGTGCCATCAGGTACGAGGCCAATTCACCCCTCCACTTT
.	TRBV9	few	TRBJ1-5	CASSAPYSNQPQHF	TGTGCCAGCAGCGCCCCTTATAGCAATCAGCCCCAGCATTTT
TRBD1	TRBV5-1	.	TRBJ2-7	CASSFDRANYEQYF	TGCGCCAGCAGTTTCGACAGGGCTAACTACGAGCAGTACTTC
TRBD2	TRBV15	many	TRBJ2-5	CATSRDPGLGGETQYF	TGTGCCACCAGCAGAGATCCGGGACTAGGTGGAGAGACCCAGTACTTC
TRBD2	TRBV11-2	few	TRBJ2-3	CASSPGREGGTDTQYF	TGTGCCAGCAGCCCAGGGCGGGAGGGTGGCACAGATACGCAGTATTTT
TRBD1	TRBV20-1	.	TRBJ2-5	CSARAPTGETQYF	TGCAGTGCTAGAGCGCCGACAGGGGAGACCCAGTACTTC
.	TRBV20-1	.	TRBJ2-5	CSARRVYERGTQYF	TGCAGTGCTAGAAGGGTATACGAACGAGGGACCCAGTACTTC
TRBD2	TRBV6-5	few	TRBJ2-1	CASRESGGASNEQFF	TGTGCCAGCAGGGAAAGCGGGGGGGCCTCCAATGAGCAGTTCTTC
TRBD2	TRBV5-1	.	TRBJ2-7	CASSLILAGDYEQYF	TGCGCCAGCAGCTTAATTCTAGCGGGAGACTACGAGCAGTACTTC